The clone carrying this T cell receptor beta chain was counted many times. The record originates from a study of CD8 T cells in ankylosing spondylitis. Germline V CDR1 and CDR2: SGDLS, YYNGEE. The CDR3 runs 16 residues. The V and J ends lost 3 bases and 7 bases respectively, with 22 bases between them. TCRdb re-derived calls from the 5' RACE reads in MiXCR, one entry per CDR3 protein. The table records approximately 25,000 distinct CDR3 sequences, under 3% of them present only once. The specimen sequenced was blood, either unsorted or a sorted T cell fraction (not recorded which). The clonotype was recovered from a female donor with ankylosing spondylitis or in good health (not recorded which). The chain uses TRBV9 and TRBJ2-5; a possible D gene is TRBD1 (5 bases). CDR3 region: CASSAEGPDMGGTQYF. Written as DNA, the CDR3 is TGTGCCAGCAGCGCCGAAGGACCGGACATGGGCGGGACCCAGTACTTC.